These 11 T cell receptor beta chains originate from one sample sequenced in a study of blood T cell repertoires in COVID-19. Sequenced by immunoSEQ multiplex PCR; TCRdb stores in-frame clones only, minus some. Of about 78,000 clones listed, more than 75% are singletons. Sequencing was done on a sample of peripheral blood. Receptors originate from a man in his fifties with active or convalescent COVID-19.

The chain carries TRBV5-1 and TRBJ1-1; 7 bases fit TRBD1. Germline V CDR1 and CDR2: SGHRS, YFSETQ. This CDR3 is 14 amino acids long. V dropped 4 bases and J dropped 6; count of bases not matched to a gene: 9. The CDR3 is CASSRTTGVAEAFF. CDR3 bases: TGCGCCAGCAGCCGAACTACAGGGGTCGCTGAAGCTTTCTTT.

The V and J genes are TRBV6-5 and TRBJ2-6, with TRBD1 as a possible D gene (6 bases). The CDR3 length is 15 residues. The germline V gene encodes CDR1 MNHEY and CDR2 SVGAGI. The germline V and J ends were trimmed by 3 bases and 2 bases, with 8 bases remaining between them. The CDR3 sequence: CASSYTGTGANVLTF. The CDR3 DNA reads TGTGCCAGCAGTTATACAGGGACTGGGGCCAACGTCCTGACTTTC.

This clone was picked up one time. The rearrangement uses TRBV12-3 or TRBV12-4 and TRBJ1-1; D is perhaps TRBD1 (5 bases). Trimming shortened V by 5 bases and J by 1 base, and 8 bases separated the two germline ends. The CDR3 is 13 residues long. CDR3 nucleotides: TGTGCCAGCAGTGGACAACAGAACACTGAAGCTTTCTTT. Translated: CASSGQQNTEAFF.

J is TRBJ2-1 and V is TRBV19, with TRBD2 matching 10 bases. V shed 6 bases and J 2 bases; nucleotides not matched to a gene: 1. CDR1 LNHDA and CDR2 SQIVND come from the germline V gene (reference sequence). The CDR3 is made up of 14 amino acids. The CDR3 loop is CASSLAGAYNEQFF. The CDR3 DNA reads TGTGCCAGTAGCCTAGCGGGGGCCTACAATGAGCAGTTCTTC.

The chain links TRBV10-2 to TRBJ1-1; possible D gene TRBD1, 5 bases. The germline V gene encodes CDR1 WSHSY and CDR2 SAAADI. The V and J ends lost 6 bases and 5 bases respectively, with 22 bases between them. The CDR3 totals 16 residues. CDR3 coding DNA: TGCGCCAGCAGCCCCAAGAATAGGGGTATGTGGACTGAAGCTTTCTTT. It encodes CASSPKNRGMWTEAFF.

The chain joins TRBV3-1 (or the pseudogene TRBV3-2) to TRBJ2-3; D may be TRBD2 (5 bases). Trimming cost V 2 bases and J 0 bases, with 9 bases left between them. There are 15 residues in the CDR3. CDR1 LGHDT and CDR2 YNNKEL come from the germline V gene (reference sequence). The chain's CDR3 is CASSQLDYSTDTQYF. CDR3 coding DNA: TGTGCCAGCAGCCAATTAGACTACAGCACAGATACGCAGTATTTT.

The V gene is TRBV24-1, the J gene TRBJ2-3; D perhaps matches TRBD2 (6 bases). CDR3 length: 14 amino acids. Trimming removed 5 bases from V and 1 base from J, with 9 bases in between. Looked up from germline, CDR1 is KGHDR and CDR2 is SFDVKD. The CDR3 coding sequence is TGTGCCACCAGTGCGGAGCGGGGCACAGATACGCAGTATTTT. It yields the protein CATSAERGTDTQYF.

V gene TRBV5-6 combines with J gene TRBJ2-3, with 8 bases lining up with TRBD2. Germline V lookup: CDR1 SGHDT, CDR2 YYEEEE. J was trimmed by 7 bases and V by 4 bases; bases with no gene match: 8. The length of the CDR3 is 14 residues. CDR3 in DNA: TGTGCCAGCAGCCCGGGAGGGGACTCGTATACGCAGTATTTT. As protein: CASSPGGDSYTQYF.

The genes are TRBV2 and TRBJ2-1, with 10 bases matching TRBD1. The J segment lost 5 bases and the V segment lost 7 bases, leaving 8 bases of the junction unmatched. The V gene's germline CDR1 is SNHLY and CDR2 FYNNEI. The CDR3 is made up of 15 amino acids. This CDR3 is CASKDRGFLNNEQFF. In nucleotides, the CDR3 is TGTGCCAGCAAGGACAGGGGGTTTCTAAACAATGAGCAGTTCTTC. Together with reference TRBV2 and TRBJ2-1, the CDR3 gives the full variable domain: EPEVTQTPSHQVTQMGQEVILRCVPISNHLYFYWYRQILGQKVEFLVSFYNNEISEKSEIFDDQFSVERPDGSNFTLKIRSTKLEDSAMYFCASKDRGFLNNEQFFGPGTRLTVL.

The chain is built from TRBV19 and TRBJ1-2; no clear D. Between the trimmed V and J ends, which lost 7 bases and 5 bases, there was a span of 11 bases. The CDR3 consists of 12 residues. CDR1 LNHDA and CDR2 SQIVND come from the germline V gene (reference sequence). The CDR3 is CASNRFGYGYTF. The DNA of the CDR3 is TGTGCCAGTAATCGGTTTGGTTATGGCTACACCTTC.

The gene calls are TRBV3-1 (or the pseudogene TRBV3-2) and TRBJ2-5; 9 bases are a match to TRBD2. J lost 1 base, V lost 0 bases, and 3 bases had no gene match. CDR1 LGHDT and CDR2 YNNKEL come from the germline V gene (reference sequence). This CDR3 has 16 amino acids. The CDR3 nucleotides read TGTGCCAGCAGCCAAGATGTTAGCGGGGGCCAAGAGACCCAGTACTTC. Translated, it gives CASSQDVSGGQETQYF.